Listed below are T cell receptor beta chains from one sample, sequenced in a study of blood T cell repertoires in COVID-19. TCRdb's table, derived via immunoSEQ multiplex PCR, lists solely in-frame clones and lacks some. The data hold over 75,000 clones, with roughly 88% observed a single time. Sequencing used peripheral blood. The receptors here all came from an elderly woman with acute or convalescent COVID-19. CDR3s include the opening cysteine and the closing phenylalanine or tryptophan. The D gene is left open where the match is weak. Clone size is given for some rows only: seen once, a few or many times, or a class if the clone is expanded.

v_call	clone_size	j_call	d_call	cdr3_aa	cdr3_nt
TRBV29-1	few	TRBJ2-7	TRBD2	CSVEERLAGGGEQYF	TGCAGCGTTGAAGAAAGGCTAGCGGGAGGAGGTGAGCAGTACTTC
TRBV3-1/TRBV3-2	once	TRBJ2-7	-	CASQDNLARREQYF	TGTGCCAGCCAAGATAACCTAGCCCGAAGGGAGCAGTACTTC
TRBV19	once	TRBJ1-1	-	CASSRIQESEAFF	TGTGCCAGTAGTCGCATACAGGAAAGTGAAGCTTTCTTT
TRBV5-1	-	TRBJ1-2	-	CASSLAVLSYGYTF	TGCGCCAGCAGCTTGGCGGTCCTTTCCTATGGCTACACCTTC
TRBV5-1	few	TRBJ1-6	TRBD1	CASSLVGTESSYNSPLHF	TGCGCCAGCAGCTTGGTCGGGACAGAGAGCTCCTATAATTCACCCCTCCACTTT
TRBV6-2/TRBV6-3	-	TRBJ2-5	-	CASSYLQIQETQYF	TGTGCCAGCAGTTACCTTCAGATTCAAGAGACCCAGTACTTC
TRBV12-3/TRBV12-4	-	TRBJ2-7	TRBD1	CASSRGQHYEQYF	TGTGCCAGCAGCCGGGGACAGCACTACGAGCAGTACTTC
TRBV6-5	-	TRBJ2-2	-	CASLNRAGNTGELFF	TGTGCCAGCCTTAACAGGGCGGGGAACACCGGGGAGCTGTTTTTT
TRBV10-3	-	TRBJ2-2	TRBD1	CAISDWGQANTGELFF	TGTGCCATCAGTGATTGGGGACAGGCGAACACCGGGGAGCTGTTTTTT
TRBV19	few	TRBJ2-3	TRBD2	CASSMSGLAGASPSTDTQYF	TGTGCCAGTAGTATGTCCGGACTAGCGGGAGCATCACCTAGCACAGATACGCAGTATTTT
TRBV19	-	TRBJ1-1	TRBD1	CASSHRGMNTEAFF	TGTGCCAGTAGTCACAGGGGAATGAACACTGAAGCTTTCTTT
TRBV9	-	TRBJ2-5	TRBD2	CASSLSWGGETQYF	TGTGCCAGCAGTCTCTCGTGGGGGGGAGAGACCCAGTACTTC
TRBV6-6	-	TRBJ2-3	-	CASSYRGLVADTQYF	TGTGCCAGCAGTTACAGGGGTTTGGTGGCAGATACGCAGTATTTT
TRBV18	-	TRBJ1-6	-	CASSPRIAVDSPLHF	TGTGCCAGCTCACCACGAATAGCGGTTGATTCACCCCTCCACTTT
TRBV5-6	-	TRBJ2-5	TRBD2	CASQRGLAGIETQYF	TGTGCCAGCCAAAGGGGACTAGCGGGGATAGAGACCCAGTACTTC
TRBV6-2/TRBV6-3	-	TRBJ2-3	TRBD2	CASSPTRLATDTQYF	TGTGCCAGCAGCCCCACCCGACTAGCCACAGATACGCAGTATTTT
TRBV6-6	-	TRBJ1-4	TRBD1	CASNSRGLGREKLFF	TGTGCCAGCAACTCCAGGGGGCTAGGGCGTGAAAAACTGTTTTTT
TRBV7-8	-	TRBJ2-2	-	CASRALGGLHTGELFF	TGTGCCAGCAGGGCCTTGGGGGGGCTACACACCGGGGAGCTGTTTTTT
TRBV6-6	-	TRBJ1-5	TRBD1	CASNKGQINQPQHF	TGTGCCAGCAACAAGGGACAGATCAATCAGCCCCAGCATTTT
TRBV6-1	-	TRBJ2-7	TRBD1	CASSRRDRDHEQYF	TGTGCCAGCAGTCGCCGGGACAGGGACCACGAGCAGTACTTC
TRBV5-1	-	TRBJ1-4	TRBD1	CASSFGTGYEKLFF	TGCGCCAGCAGCTTTGGGACAGGCTATGAAAAACTGTTTTTT
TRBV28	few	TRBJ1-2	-	CASSLGGDGYTF	TGTGCCAGCAGCCTAGGGGGTGATGGCTACACCTTC
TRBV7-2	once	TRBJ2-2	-	CASSSRQNTGELFF	TGTGCCAGCAGCTCCCGACAAAACACCGGGGAGCTGTTTTTT
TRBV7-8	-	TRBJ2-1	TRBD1	CASSFDRGWDEQFF	TGTGCCAGCAGCTTCGACAGGGGATGGGATGAGCAGTTCTTC
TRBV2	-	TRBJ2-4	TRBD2	CASVGLAGILAKNIQYF	TGTGCCAGCGTGGGACTAGCGGGAATCCTAGCCAAAAACATTCAGTACTTC
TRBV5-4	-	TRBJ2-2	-	CASRQGGTGELFF	TGTGCCAGCAGACAGGGAGGGACCGGGGAGCTGTTTTTT
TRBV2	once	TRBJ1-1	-	CASSERGTGGTEAFF	TGTGCCAGCAGTGAAAGGGGTACCGGGGGGACTGAAGCTTTCTTT
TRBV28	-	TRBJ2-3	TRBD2	CASSRPGTSGSASDTQYF	TGTGCCAGCAGCCGTCCCGGGACTAGCGGGAGCGCTTCAGATACGCAGTATTTT
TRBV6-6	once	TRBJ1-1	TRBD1	CASSYGQGGTEAFF	TGTGCCAGCAGTTACGGGCAGGGGGGAACTGAAGCTTTCTTT
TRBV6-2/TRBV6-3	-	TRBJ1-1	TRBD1	CASSYLLGTGRNTEAFF	TGTGCCAGCAGTTACCTTCTTGGGACAGGACGGAACACTGAAGCTTTCTTT
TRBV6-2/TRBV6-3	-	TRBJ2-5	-	CASSLLSGQETQYF	TGTGCCAGCAGTTTGCTGAGCGGTCAAGAGACCCAGTACTTC
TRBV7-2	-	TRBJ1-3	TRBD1	CASSLQGGTIYF	TGTGCCAGCAGCCTTCAGGGGGGCACCATATATTTT
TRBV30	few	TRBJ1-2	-	CAWERLKGGTKGGYTF	TGTGCCTGGGAGAGGCTTAAGGGCGGGACGAAGGGGGGCTACACCTTC
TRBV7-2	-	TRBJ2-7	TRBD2	CASSLGLADLGEQYF	TGTGCCAGCAGTCTGGGACTAGCGGACTTGGGCGAGCAGTACTTC
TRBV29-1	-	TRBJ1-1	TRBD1	CSVRQGVGTEAFF	TGCAGCGTTCGACAGGGGGTAGGAACTGAAGCTTTCTTT
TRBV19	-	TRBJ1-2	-	CASSVSPGADYGYTF	TGTGCCAGTAGTGTAAGTCCAGGGGCGGACTATGGCTACACCTTC
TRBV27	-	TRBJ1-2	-	CASRQGLYDYGYTF	TGTGCCAGCCGGCAGGGACTATATGACTATGGCTACACCTTC
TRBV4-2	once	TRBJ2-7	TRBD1	CASSQAGTGYSYEQYF	TGTGCCAGCAGCCAAGCCGGGACAGGGTACTCCTACGAGCAGTACTTC
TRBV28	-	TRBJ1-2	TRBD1	CASSTTGVGGYTF	TGTGCCAGCAGTACGACAGGGGTTGGGGGCTACACCTTC
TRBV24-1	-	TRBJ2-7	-	CATSDPREGSYEQYF	TGTGCCACCAGTGATCCCAGGGAAGGATCCTACGAGCAGTACTTC
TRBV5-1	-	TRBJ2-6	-	CASSLAPGVAGANVLTF	TGCGCCAGCAGCTTGGCCCCGGGAGTGGCTGGGGCCAACGTCCTGACTTTC
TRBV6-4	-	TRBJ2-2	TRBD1	CASKGQPNTGELFF	TGTGCCAGCAAGGGACAGCCGAACACCGGGGAGCTGTTTTTT
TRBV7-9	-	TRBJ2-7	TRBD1	CASSPDRESMDWQYF	TGTGCCAGCAGCCCGGACAGGGAGAGTATGGATTGGCAGTACTTC
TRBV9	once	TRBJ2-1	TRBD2	CASGTSGRVNEQFF	TGTGCCAGCGGGACTAGCGGGAGGGTCAATGAGCAGTTCTTC